A single sample gave rise to the 16 T cell receptor beta chains below, sequenced in a study of brain T cells in children with intractable seizures. Sequenced by immunoSEQ multiplex PCR; TCRdb stores in-frame clones only, minus some. The top ten clones hold 4.5% to 7% of a sample with about 340,000 clones, roughly 93% of them seen once. Time point given: blood from clinic visit 5 months post-surgery; TSC patient then seizure free. The specimen was peripheral blood, collected 4 to 6 months after surgery. These receptors all come from a boy under two years old with tuberous sclerosis and intractable seizures.

V usage is TRBV7-9 and J usage is TRBJ1-2, with D maybe TRBD1 (6 bases). The length of the CDR3 is 14 residues. Trimming removed 3 bases at V and 3 bases at J, with 11 bases between. Germline V gene data show CDR1 as SEHNR and CDR2 as FQNEAQ (reference sequence). CDR3 loop: CASSFPTGDYGYTF. DNA for the CDR3: TGTGCCAGCAGCTTCCCGACAGGAGACTATGGCTACACCTTC.

This chain uses TRBV7-3 with TRBJ2-3; 11 nucleotides agree with TRBD2. V trimming: 5 bases; J trimming: 0 bases; junction bases outside the gene matches: 10. The CDR3 is 18 amino acids. Looked up from germline, CDR1 is SGHTA and CDR2 is FQGTGA. CDR3: CASSIRLAGSPSTDTQYF. In nucleotides, the CDR3 is TGTGCCAGCAGCATCCGACTAGCGGGAAGCCCTAGCACAGATACGCAGTATTTT.

V and J are TRBV28 and TRBJ1-5; a weak D match, TRBD1 (5 bases). CDR3 size: 15 residues. Germline loops: CDR1 MDHEN, CDR2 SYDVKM. The V and J ends lost 7 bases and 1 base respectively, with 14 bases between them. The CDR3 DNA sequence: TGTGCCAGCACCCTGCAGGGCTCAAGCAATCAGCCCCAGCATTTT. This codes for CASTLQGSSNQPQHF. The full variable domain, rest sourced from reference TRBV28 and TRBJ1-5, is DVKVTQSSRYLVKRTGEKVFLECVQDMDHENMFWYRQDPGLGLRLIYFSYDVKMKEKGDIPEGYSVSREKKERFSLILESASTNQTSMYLCASTLQGSSNQPQHFGDGTRLSIL.

The chain has TRBV27 and TRBJ1-2; 7 positions agree with TRBD1. The length of the CDR3 is 13 residues. Germline CDR1 and CDR2: MNHEY and SMNVEV (reference sequence). The V and J ends lost 5 bases and 4 bases, in that order; junction bases with no gene match: 4. The CDR3, as DNA: TGTGCCAGCAGTATCGGGACAGCCTATGGCTACACCTTC. Amino acid sequence: CASSIGTAYGYTF.

The chain links TRBV28 to TRBJ2-7; D remains ambiguous. Trimming left V 5 bases short and J 2 bases short, with 7 bases between. Germline V gene data show CDR1 as MDHEN and CDR2 as SYDVKM. The CDR3 totals 12 residues. CDR3 in DNA: TGTGCCAGCAGTATCCTCCCCTACGAGCAGTACTTC. As protein: CASSILPYEQYF.

The chain couples TRBV27 to TRBJ2-1, with a tentative D call TRBD1 (8 bases). Germline CDR1 MNHEY, CDR2 SMNVEV (reference sequence). Between the trimmed V and J ends, which lost 6 bases and 0 bases, there was a span of 30 bases. The CDR3 is 21 residues long. CDR3 amino acids: CASRPDRVRRGGTSSYNEQFF. In nucleotides, the CDR3 is TGTGCCAGCAGGCCGGACAGGGTGAGAAGGGGGGGAACGAGCTCCTACAATGAGCAGTTCTTC.

The chain combines TRBV3-1 (or the pseudogene TRBV3-2) with TRBJ2-7, with TRBD2 as a possible D gene (6 bases). Trimming removed 1 base at V and 2 bases at J, with 12 bases between. The germline gives CDR1 LGHDT, CDR2 YNNKEL (reference sequence). The CDR3 runs to 15 residues. The CDR3 nucleotides read TGTGCCAGCAGCCAAGTAGGCGGGGCGGCCTACGAGCAGTACTTC. Amino acids: CASSQVGGAAYEQYF.

The rearrangement links TRBV2 to TRBJ2-1, with D tentatively TRBD1 or TRBD2 (5 bases each). The CDR3 spans 16 residues. V was pared by 10 bases and J by 9 bases, with 28 bases between. From germline, CDR1 is SNHLY and CDR2 FYNNEI. DNA for the CDR3: TGTGCCAACTCCGGGACCCGCATTGGTGGTACAGGTGAGCAGTTCTTC. Translating it yields CANSGTRIGGTGEQFF.

This chain connects TRBV9 to TRBJ1-4, with D hard to call. Looked up from germline, CDR1 is SGDLS and CDR2 is YYNGEE. The germline V and J ends were trimmed by 4 bases and 0 bases, with 10 bases remaining between them. The CDR3 has 15 amino acids. CDR3 sequence: CASSPLQSTNEKLFF. Written as DNA, the CDR3 is TGTGCCAGCAGCCCCCTCCAGTCAACTAATGAAAAACTGTTTTTT.

The gene calls are TRBV28 and TRBJ2-6; TRBD2 matches 7 bases. J gave up 1 base and V 4 bases, and 10 bases lay outside the gene matches. CDR1 is MDHEN, CDR2 SYDVKM, per germline. The CDR3 sequence is 18 residues long. The CDR3 sequence: CASSSPLVGGSGANVLTF. The CDR3 DNA reads TGTGCCAGCAGTTCCCCCCTGGTGGGAGGGTCTGGGGCCAACGTCCTGACTTTC. Complete variable domain (other parts from reference TRBV28 and TRBJ2-6): DVKVTQSSRYLVKRTGEKVFLECVQDMDHENMFWYRQDPGLGLRLIYFSYDVKMKEKGDIPEGYSVSREKKERFSLILESASTNQTSMYLCASSSPLVGGSGANVLTFGAGSRLTVL.

The CDR3 reads CASSEPGGSYEQYF. CDR3 DNA: TGTGCCAGCAGTGAACCCGGGGGGTCCTACGAGCAGTACTTC. V and J are TRBV6-1 and TRBJ2-7, with 7 bases matching TRBD2. Germline CDR1 MNHNS, CDR2 SASEGT. V was pared by 2 bases and J by 1 base, with 2 bases of the junction left unmatched. The CDR3 has 14 amino acids.

This sequence joins TRBV5-1 and TRBJ2-3; D is possibly TRBD2 (8 bases). CDR1 is SGHRS, CDR2 YFSETQ, per germline. Trimming removed 2 bases at V and 2 bases at J, with 18 bases between. This CDR3 spans 17 amino acids. The CDR3 protein is CASSFSGDSRNTDTQYF. DNA of the CDR3: TGCGCCAGCAGCTTTAGCGGGGACAGTCGGAACACAGATACGCAGTATTTT.

This clone was picked up one time. Relative to the germline gene, one junction end is altered; a read error may explain this. The chain couples TRBV10-3 to TRBJ1-2; a possible D gene is TRBD1 (5 bases). Germline loops: CDR1 ENHRY, CDR2 SYGVKD. The CDR3 contains 12 residues. CDR3 sequence reads: CAIGDRSYGYTF. The CDR3 DNA reads as TGTGCCATCGGTGACAGAAGCTATGGCTACACCTTC.

The chain couples TRBV28 to TRBJ2-3; 8 positions match TRBD1. Germline V lookup: CDR1 MDHEN, CDR2 SYDVKM. The V segment lost 4 bases and the J segment 14 bases; nucleotides outside the gene matches: 14. There are 14 residues in the CDR3. CDR3 protein: CASSSSFRDRSRYF. DNA for the CDR3: TGTGCCAGCAGTTCCTCTTTTCGGGACAGGTCCCGGTATTTT.

The chain combines TRBV4-2 with TRBJ1-1, with 9 bases lining up with TRBD1. CDR1 is LGHNA, CDR2 YNFKEQ, per germline. There are 14 residues in the CDR3. Germline trimming cut 4 bases from V and 10 bases from J; bases unmatched to any gene: 10. This CDR3 reads CASSPGGTGGRAFF. CDR3 DNA: TGTGCCAGCAGCCCCGGGGGTACAGGGGGCCGAGCTTTCTTT.

This clone was picked up one time. The rearrangement links TRBV7-9 to TRBJ1-6; unclear D gene. Trimming took 5 bases from V and 7 from J, leaving 9 bases between them. This CDR3 is 13 amino acids long. Looked up from germline, CDR1 is SEHNR and CDR2 is FQNEAQ (reference sequence). DNA of the CDR3: TGTGCCAGCAGCCCCTTTTGGAATTCACCCCTCCACTTT. Protein product: CASSPFWNSPLHF.